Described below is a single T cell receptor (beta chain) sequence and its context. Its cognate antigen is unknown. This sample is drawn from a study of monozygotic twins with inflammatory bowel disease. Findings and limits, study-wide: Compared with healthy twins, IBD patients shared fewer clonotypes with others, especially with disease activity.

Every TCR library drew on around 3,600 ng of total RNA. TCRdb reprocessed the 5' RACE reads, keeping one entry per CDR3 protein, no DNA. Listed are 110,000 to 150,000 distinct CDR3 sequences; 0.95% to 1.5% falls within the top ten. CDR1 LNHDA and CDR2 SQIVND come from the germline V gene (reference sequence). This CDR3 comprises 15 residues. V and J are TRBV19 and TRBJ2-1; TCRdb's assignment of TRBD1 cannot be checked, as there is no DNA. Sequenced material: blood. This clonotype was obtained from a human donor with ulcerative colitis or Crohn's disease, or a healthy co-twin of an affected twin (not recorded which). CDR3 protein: CASSIFGTGDNEQFF.